This TCR beta chain was identified in a study of blood T cell repertoires in COVID-19. Sequencing was performed with immunoSEQ multiplex PCR; in TCRdb, only in-frame clones are kept and a portion is missing. The sample includes around 220,000 clones, roughly 84% seen only once; the top ten take under 2%. Germline loops: CDR1 KGHDR, CDR2 SFDVKD. The CDR3 is 14 amino acids. V was cut by 3 bases and J by 0 bases, with 5 bases left in between. V gene TRBV24-1 combines with J gene TRBJ2-1; D possibly corresponds to TRBD1 (5 bases). This clonotype was obtained from a man in his forties with active or convalescent COVID-19. Sample: peripheral blood. The CDR3 loop is CATSDDSSYNEQFF. In DNA, the CDR3 is TGTGCCACCAGTGATGACAGCTCCTACAATGAGCAGTTCTTC.